The present T cell receptor (beta chain) was sequenced within a study of shared clonotypes between healthy human individuals. Method: immunoSEQ multiplex PCR; TCRdb's copy keeps in-frame clones and lacks some. This sample has roughly 890,000 clones, with 85% to 95% found just once. As defined, naive CD8 cells were CD45RO-negative and positively selected for CCR7, with terminally differentiated effector memory CD45RA+ cells excluded. Per germline, CDR1 MNHEY and CDR2 SVGAGI. J was trimmed by 3 bases and V by 7 bases; bases with no gene match: 6. The CDR3 has 14 amino acids. The chain carries TRBV6-5 and TRBJ2-1; 7 bases match TRBD1. The sample consisted of naive CD8+ T cells sorted from blood. This TCR came from a young man in good health. CDR3 nucleotides: TGTGCCAGCAAACACGGGACAGACTACAATGAGCAGTTCTTC. This encodes CASKHGTDYNEQFF.